The 32 T cell receptor beta chains reported below all come from one sample, sequenced in a study of control samples from healthy donors and cancer patients. Here immunoSEQ multiplex PCR was the method, and the copy in TCRdb shows in-frame clones only, minus some. The sample records 130,000 or so clones, about 89% being singletons. The sequencing input was blood. The receptor source for this set is a man in his fifties in good health.

The chain joins TRBV5-8 to TRBJ1-3; 7 bases map to TRBD1. Germline V gene data show CDR1 as SGHTS and CDR2 as YDEGEE. Unmatched junction bases numbered 6, after V lost 4 bases and J lost 2 bases. This CDR3 has 15 amino acids. The CDR3 DNA is TGTGCCAGCAGCATCGACAGGGAACCTGGAAACACCATATATTTT. Translating it yields CASSIDREPGNTIYF.

The chain joins TRBV10-3 to TRBJ1-2, with no clear D. The CDR3 sequence is 15 residues long. Germline V gene lookup returns CDR1 ENHRY and CDR2 SYGVKD. V was trimmed by 10 bases and J by 1 base, leaving 19 bases between them. For the CDR3, the DNA is TGTGCCACCAACCCCGAGAACGTAGATAACTATGGCTACACCTTC. Amino acids: CATNPENVDNYGYTF.

This clone showed up just once. V usage is TRBV6-4 and J usage is TRBJ2-3; 7 nucleotides agree with TRBD1. The CDR3 spans 15 residues. Germline V gene sequence: CDR1 MRHNA, CDR2 SNTAGT. J gave up 3 bases and V 0 bases, and 3 bases lay outside the gene matches. The CDR3 sequence is CASSDSDRATDTQYF. For the CDR3, the DNA is TGTGCCAGCAGTGACTCAGACAGGGCAACAGATACGCAGTATTTT.

J is TRBJ1-3 and V is TRBV6-5; D is possibly TRBD1 (6 bases). V lost 6 bases, J lost 14 bases, and 23 bases lay in between. This CDR3 is 14 amino acids long. Germline V lookup: CDR1 MNHEY, CDR2 SVGAGI. CDR3 amino acids: CASRGGPIQSHVYF. The DNA of the CDR3 is TGTGCCAGCAGGGGGGGGCCAATCCAGTCGCACGTATATTTT.

The gene calls are TRBV2 and TRBJ1-1, with a weak D call TRBD1 (6 bases). Trimming took off 6 bases at V and 1 base at J, with 9 bases between the two ends. Germline V gene data show CDR1 as SNHLY and CDR2 as FYNNEI. The CDR3 extends over 13 amino acids. CDR3 DNA sequence: TGTGCCAGCAGGGCACAGGGGAACACTGAAGCTTTCTTT. This codes for CASRAQGNTEAFF.

The chain couples TRBV27 to TRBJ2-1; D gene ambiguous. This CDR3 is 14 amino acids long. CDR1 MNHEY and CDR2 SMNVEV come from the germline V gene (reference sequence). V dropped 2 bases and J dropped 0 bases, with 5 bases sitting between them. The DNA for the CDR3 is TGTGCCAGCAGTTTAGGGTTCTCCTACAATGAGCAGTTCTTC. It encodes CASSLGFSYNEQFF.

The chain joins TRBV5-4 to TRBJ2-7, with D tentatively TRBD2 (5 bases). CDR3 length: 14 residues. Trimming took off 4 bases at V and 0 bases at J, with 11 bases between the two ends. CDR1 and CDR2 from the germline V gene are SGHNT and YYREEE (reference sequence). The CDR3 bases are TGTGCCAGCAGCCCGGGATCCAGCTCCTACGAGCAGTACTTC. Translation: CASSPGSSSYEQYF.

The CDR3 sequence is CASSLIGGGPQETQYF. CDR3 DNA sequence: TGCGCCAGCAGCTTGATCGGCGGGGGCCCTCAAGAGACCCAGTACTTC. V and J are TRBV5-1 and TRBJ2-5; TRBD2 might be the D (7 bases). Germline V CDR1 and CDR2: SGHRS, YFSETQ. V lost 1 base, J lost 2 bases, and 15 bases lay in between. The CDR3 length is 16 residues.

J is TRBJ2-2 and V is TRBV5-6, with a weak D call TRBD2 (6 bases). The CDR3 sequence is 12 residues long. Trimming took off 5 bases at V and 4 bases at J, with 6 bases between the two ends. Germline CDR1 SGHDT, CDR2 YYEEEE. The CDR3 DNA is TGTGCCAGCAGGGGGGGCACCGGGGAGCTGTTTTTT. Translated: CASRGGTGELFF.

The chain has TRBV27 and TRBJ2-7; TRBD2 agrees at 9 bases. Germline V gene sequence: CDR1 MNHEY, CDR2 SMNVEV (reference sequence). This CDR3 spans 16 amino acids. Trimming removed 6 bases from V and 5 bases from J; junction bases left unmatched: 14. The CDR3 spells CASSSPGGLAIHEQYF. CDR3 nucleotide sequence: TGTGCCAGCAGCTCCCCCGGGGGACTAGCCATCCACGAGCAGTACTTC.

The chain has TRBV5-6 and TRBJ2-3, with TRBD2 matching 8 bases. The CDR3 loop spans 14 amino acids. CDR1 and CDR2 (germline): SGHDT, YYEEEE. The ends lost 5 bases at V and 4 bases at J; junction bases unmatched: 6. CDR3 residues: CASRAGGRADTQYF. The CDR3 DNA reads as TGTGCCAGCAGGGCGGGGGGACGGGCAGATACGCAGTATTTT. Supplemented by reference TRBV5-6 and TRBJ2-3, the full variable domain reads DAGVTQSPTHLIKTRGQQVTLRCSPKSGHDTVSWYQQALGQGPQFIFQYYEEEERQRGNFPDRFSGHQFPNYSSELNVNALLLGDSALYLCASRAGGRADTQYFGPGTRLTVL.

In the case of this clone: Germline and junction disagree at one end, which may indicate a read error. This chain connects TRBV5-5 to TRBJ2-5; 8 bases match TRBD2. Germline V gene sequence: CDR1 SGHKS, CDR2 YYEKEE (reference sequence). The CDR3 totals 15 residues. The CDR3 loop reads CASTLVGGELETQYF. The DNA for the CDR3 is TGTGCCAGCACCTTGGTCGGGGGGGAACTGGAGACCCAGTACTTC.

V and J are TRBV5-1 and TRBJ1-4, with TRBD1 as a possible D gene (5 bases). Germline V CDR1 and CDR2: SGHRS, YFSETQ. V was trimmed by 2 bases and J by 8 bases, leaving 13 bases between them. The CDR3 contains 14 residues. Here the CDR3 DNA reads TGCGCCAGCAGCTTCGGGGACCTTGGCGAAAAACTGTTTTTT. Its protein is CASSFGDLGEKLFF.

This chain connects TRBV18 to TRBJ1-1; D is possibly TRBD1 (5 bases). V was shortened by 1 base and J by 4 bases, with 13 bases between the two germline ends. Germline V CDR1 and CDR2: KGHSH, LQKENI. The CDR3 covers 15 residues. As DNA, the CDR3 is TGTGCCAGCTCACCACGTGGGGGAACGGGCACTGAAGCTTTCTTT. Translation: CASSPRGGTGTEAFF.

This clone was seen a single time. DNA of the CDR3: TGTGCCAGCAGCGACCTGCGAGGGAACACTGAAGCTTTCTTT. Translated, it gives CASSDLRGNTEAFF. The rearrangement uses TRBV5-5 and TRBJ1-1; D gene unclear. V was pared by 4 bases and J by 1 base, with 11 bases between. CDR1 and CDR2 (germline): SGHKS, YYEKEE (reference sequence). The CDR3 runs to 14 residues. Variable domain in full (rest from reference TRBV5-5 and TRBJ1-1): DAGVTQSPTHLIKTRGQQVTLRCSPISGHKSVSWYQQVLGQGPQFIFQYYEKEERGRGNFPDRFSARQFPNYSSELNVNALLLGDSALYLCASSDLRGNTEAFFGQGTRLTVV.

This rearrangement joins TRBV6-1 to TRBJ2-4; D not certain. V gave up 2 bases and J gave up 1 base, with 15 bases separating them. CDR1 is MNHNS, CDR2 SASEGT, per germline. The CDR3 consists of 17 residues. This CDR3 reads CASSEWAFDYAKNIQYF. CDR3 in DNA: TGTGCCAGCAGTGAATGGGCCTTTGATTACGCCAAAAACATTCAGTACTTC.

The rearrangement links TRBV9 to TRBJ2-4, with D tentatively TRBD1 or TRBD2 (5 bases each). Between the trimmed V and J ends, which lost 4 bases and 5 bases, there was a span of 16 bases. The CDR3 extends over 15 amino acids. Germline V gene sequence: CDR1 SGDLS, CDR2 YYNGEE. The CDR3 DNA is TGTGCCAGCAGCTCGATCCGGGACCCACAAAACATTCAGTACTTC. Its translation is CASSSIRDPQNIQYF. The full variable domain, rest sourced from reference TRBV9 and TRBJ2-4, is DSGVTQTPKHLITATGQRVTLRCSPRSGDLSVYWYQQSLDQGLQFLIQYYNGEERAKGNILERFSAQQFPDLHSELNLSSLELGDSALYFCASSSIRDPQNIQYFGAGTRLSVL.

The chain joins TRBV14 to TRBJ1-6; D ambiguous. The germline V and J ends were trimmed by 1 base and 7 bases, with 8 bases remaining between them. CDR3 length: 14 residues. Per the germline V gene, CDR1 is SGHDN and CDR2 is FVKESK. As DNA, the CDR3 is TGTGCCAGCAGCCAAGCCTACTTGAATTCACCCCTCCACTTT. Amino acid sequence: CASSQAYLNSPLHF. Looking up the rest from reference TRBV14 and TRBJ1-6 gives the full variable domain: EAGVTQFPSHSVIEKGQTVTLRCDPISGHDNLYWYRRVMGKEIKFLLHFVKESKQDESGMPNNRFLAERTGGTYSTLKVQPAELEDSGVYFCASSQAYLNSPLHFGNGTRLTVT.

The chain carries TRBV12-3 or TRBV12-4 and TRBJ1-1, with 8 nucleotides matching TRBD1. J gave up 9 bases and V 6 bases, and 6 bases lay outside the gene matches. The CDR3 length is 12 residues. CDR3: CASRPGQGKAFF. As DNA, the CDR3 is TGTGCCAGCAGGCCTGGACAGGGAAAAGCTTTCTTT.

The chain links TRBV28 to TRBJ2-7, with unresolved D. Looked up from germline, CDR1 is MDHEN and CDR2 is SYDVKM. V lost 8 bases to trimming and J lost 2 bases, with 13 bases between them. The CDR3 covers 13 residues. The CDR3 sequence: CASSVSVTYEQYF. The CDR3 DNA follows: TGTGCCAGCTCCGTATCAGTCACCTACGAGCAGTACTTC.

This chain uses TRBV7-2 with TRBJ1-2; D possibly corresponds to TRBD1 (6 bases). Trimming pared 0 bases from V and 4 bases from J, leaving 12 bases between. Per the germline V gene, CDR1 is SGHTA and CDR2 is FQGNSA. CDR3 length equals 15 residues. The CDR3 region has the DNA TGTGCCAGCAGCTTAGCGCGCGGGGGCGGCTATGGCTACACCTTC. Protein sequence: CASSLARGGGYGYTF.

The gene calls are TRBV12-3 or TRBV12-4 and TRBJ1-1; D is unresolved. The CDR3 is 12 amino acids. V was cut by 1 base and J by 7 bases, with 7 bases left in between. The CDR3 region is CASSLEFSEAFF. The CDR3 DNA reads as TGTGCCAGCAGTTTAGAGTTTAGTGAAGCTTTCTTT.

This sequence joins TRBV13 and TRBJ2-5, with a weak D call TRBD1 (5 bases). V gave up 4 bases and J gave up 1 base, with 19 bases separating them. Germline assignment: CDR1 PRHDT and CDR2 FYEKMQ (reference sequence). There are 17 residues in the CDR3. The CDR3 sequence: CASSSIKRWGPQETQYF. The CDR3 DNA reads as TGTGCCAGCAGCTCTATTAAGCGCTGGGGCCCCCAAGAGACCCAGTACTTC.

The chain recombines TRBV2 with TRBJ2-7; D is undetermined. V shed 6 bases and J shed 0 bases, with 9 bases lying between them. Germline-derived CDR1 and CDR2 are SNHLY and FYNNEI. The length of the CDR3 is 13 residues. The CDR3 DNA is TGTGCCAGCAGGGAACTGAGCTCCTACGAGCAGTACTTC. It encodes CASRELSSYEQYF.

This clone was detected once. The chain recombines TRBV7-6 with TRBJ2-1; 9 bases match TRBD2. From germline, CDR1 is SGHVS and CDR2 FNYEAQ. The CDR3 consists of 15 residues. Trimming took 3 bases from V and 2 from J; bases not matched to a gene: 2. The CDR3 protein is CASSLGGGAYNEQFF. In nucleotides, the CDR3 is TGTGCCAGCAGCTTGGGCGGGGGGGCCTACAATGAGCAGTTCTTC.

The chain carries TRBV18 and TRBJ1-3; D remains unclear. This CDR3 spans 14 amino acids. Germline-derived CDR1 and CDR2 are KGHSH and LQKENI. Trimming took off 5 bases at V and 4 bases at J, with 12 bases between the two ends. CDR3 loop: CASSAYGSGNTIYF. The CDR3 nucleotides read TGTGCCAGCTCAGCATATGGGAGCGGAAACACCATATATTTT.

V usage is TRBV19 and J usage is TRBJ2-7, with D perhaps matching TRBD2 (5 bases). From germline, CDR1 is LNHDA and CDR2 SQIVND (reference sequence). The ends were cut back, 1 base at V and 4 bases at J, with 11 bases in the middle. This CDR3 has 14 residues. CDR3 bases: TGTGCCAGTAGTATAGGCGGACTCCCATACGAGCAGTACTTC. Its protein is CASSIGGLPYEQYF. The full variable domain, with the rest looked up from reference TRBV19 and TRBJ2-7, is DGGITQSPKYLFRKEGQNVTLSCEQNLNHDAMYWYRQDPGQGLRLIYYSQIVNDFQKGDIAEGYSVSREKKESFPLTVTSAQKNPTAFYLCASSIGGLPYEQYFGPGTRLTVT.

The gene calls are TRBV2 and TRBJ2-5; 7 bases agree with TRBD1. The CDR3 loop spans 16 amino acids. Trimming at V came to 5 bases and at J to 1 base, leaving 10 bases not matched to a gene. Germline CDR1 and CDR2: SNHLY and FYNNEI. The CDR3 here is CASSSGQAPFQETQYF. CDR3 nucleotides: TGTGCCAGCAGTTCCGGACAGGCGCCCTTCCAAGAGACCCAGTACTTC.

V gene TRBV14 combines with J gene TRBJ1-1; TRBD1 matches 7 bases. V was clipped by 6 bases and J by 4 bases; unmatched bases: 8. There are 14 residues in the CDR3. Germline CDR1 SGHDN, CDR2 FVKESK. The CDR3 region has the DNA TGTGCCAGCAGTCACAGGGGAGGAAGCACTGAAGCTTTCTTT. Protein sequence: CASSHRGGSTEAFF.

The chain uses TRBV5-8 and TRBJ2-5, with unresolved D. Germline lookup yields CDR1 SGHTS and CDR2 YDEGEE. Trimming pared 0 bases from V and 5 bases from J, leaving 14 bases between. This CDR3 spans 15 amino acids. CDR3 in DNA: TGTGCCAGCAGCTTGGGGACCAATAGACTGGAGACCCAGTACTTC. Amino acid sequence: CASSLGTNRLETQYF. The full variable domain, in which reference TRBV5-8 and TRBJ2-5 provide the parts outside the CDR3, is EAGVTQSPTHLIKTRGQQATLRCSPISGHTSVYWYQQALGLGLQFLLWYDEGEERNRGNFPPRFSGRQFPNYSSELNVNALELEDSALYLCASSLGTNRLETQYFGPGTRLLVL.

This chain uses TRBV19 with TRBJ1-1; 11 nucleotides agree with TRBD1. Germline V gene sequence: CDR1 LNHDA, CDR2 SQIVND (reference sequence). V trimming: 4 bases; J trimming: 1 base; junction bases outside the gene matches: 8. The CDR3 extends over 17 amino acids. The CDR3 protein is CASSTWTGGSSNTEAFF. DNA for the CDR3: TGTGCCAGTAGTACCTGGACAGGGGGCTCATCGAACACTGAAGCTTTCTTT. Full variable domain (outside the CDR3, taken from reference TRBV19 and TRBJ1-1): DGGITQSPKYLFRKEGQNVTLSCEQNLNHDAMYWYRQDPGQGLRLIYYSQIVNDFQKGDIAEGYSVSREKKESFPLTVTSAQKNPTAFYLCASSTWTGGSSNTEAFFGQGTRLTVV.

V is TRBV5-6 and J is TRBJ1-2; D gene unclear. V was shortened by 0 bases and J by 2 bases, with 2 bases between the two germline ends. This CDR3 contains 12 residues. Germline loops: CDR1 SGHDT, CDR2 YYEEEE. The CDR3 DNA reads TGTGCCAGCAGCTTGGCCAACTATGGCTACACCTTC. It yields the protein CASSLANYGYTF.